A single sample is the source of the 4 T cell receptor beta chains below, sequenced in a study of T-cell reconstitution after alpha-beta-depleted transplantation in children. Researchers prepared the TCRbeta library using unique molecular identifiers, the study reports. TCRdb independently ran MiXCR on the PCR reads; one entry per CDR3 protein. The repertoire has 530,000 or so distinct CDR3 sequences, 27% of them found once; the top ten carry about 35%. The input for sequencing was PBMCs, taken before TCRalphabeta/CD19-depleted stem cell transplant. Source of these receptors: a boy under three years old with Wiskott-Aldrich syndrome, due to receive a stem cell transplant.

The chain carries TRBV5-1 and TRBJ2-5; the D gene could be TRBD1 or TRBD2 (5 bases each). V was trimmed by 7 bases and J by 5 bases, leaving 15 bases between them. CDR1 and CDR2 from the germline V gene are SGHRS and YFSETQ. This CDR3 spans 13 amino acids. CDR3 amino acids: CASLGAGDETQYF. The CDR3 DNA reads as TGCGCCAGCTTGGGAGCCGGGGACGAGACCCAGTACTTC.

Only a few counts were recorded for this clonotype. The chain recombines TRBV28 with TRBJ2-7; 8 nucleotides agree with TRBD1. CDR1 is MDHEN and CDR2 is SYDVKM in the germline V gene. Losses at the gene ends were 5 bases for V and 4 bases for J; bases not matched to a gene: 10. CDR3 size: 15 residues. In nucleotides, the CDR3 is TGTGCCAGCAGTCCTCAGGACAGGGTATGGTACGAGCAGTACTTC. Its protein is CASSPQDRVWYEQYF.

The DNA for the CDR3 is TGTGCCAGCAGCCGACCCCGGGGGGAGCAGTACTTC. Its translation: CASSRPRGEQYF. J is TRBJ2-7 and V is TRBV27; D is perhaps TRBD2 (6 bases). Per the germline V gene, CDR1 is MNHEY and CDR2 is SMNVEV (reference sequence). Trimming removed 6 bases from V and 7 bases from J, with 13 bases in between. The CDR3 extends over 12 amino acids.

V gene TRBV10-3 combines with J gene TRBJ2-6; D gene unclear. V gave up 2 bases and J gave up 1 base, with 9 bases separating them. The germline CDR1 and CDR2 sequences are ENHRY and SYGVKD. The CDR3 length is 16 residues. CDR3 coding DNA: TGTGCCATCAGTGAGCGCACGGAATCTGGGGCCAACGTCCTGACTTTC. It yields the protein CAISERTESGANVLTF.